The 22 T cell receptor beta chains given below trace back to one sample, sequenced in a study of memory CD4+ T cells and cytomegalovirus serostatus. The sort gate was single viable CD3+CD4+CD8-CD45RO+ cells for memory CD4+ T cells. TCRdb's table, derived via immunoSEQ multiplex PCR, lists solely in-frame clones and lacks some. This sample has about 46,000 clones, with around 77% found just once. The sample was memory CD4+ T cells from blood. The receptors come from an adult in good health and CMV-seronegative.

V usage is TRBV11-1 and J usage is TRBJ2-3; perhaps TRBD2 as D (5 bases). This CDR3 region has 15 residues. From germline, CDR1 is SGHAT and CDR2 FQDESV (reference sequence). V shed 3 bases and J shed 5 bases, with 15 bases lying between them. The CDR3 region is CASSFLGPGGDTQYF. The CDR3 nucleotides read TGTGCCAGCAGCTTCCTGGGCCCAGGAGGAGATACGCAGTATTTT.

The chain joins TRBV6-1 to TRBJ1-1; D may be TRBD1 (5 bases). The CDR3 sequence is 14 residues long. From germline, CDR1 is MNHNS and CDR2 SASEGT. The V gene lost 6 bases and the J gene lost 0 bases, with 11 bases spanning the gap. The CDR3 DNA sequence: TGTGCCAGCAGCAGGGACCTAATGAACACTGAAGCTTTCTTT. It is translated as CASSRDLMNTEAFF.

The V call is TRBV11-2, the J call TRBJ2-5; D tentatively fits TRBD1 or TRBD2 (6 bases each). The CDR3 runs 14 residues. Germline V gives CDR1 SGHAT, CDR2 FQNNGV. With 5 bases removed from V and 5 bases from J, the gap between germline ends came to 15 bases. CDR3 amino acids: CASSPSRGQETQYF. In DNA form, the CDR3 reads TGTGCCAGCAGCCCCTCCCGGGGGCAGGAGACCCAGTACTTC.

The gene calls are TRBV7-9 and TRBJ1-2, with D hard to call. This CDR3 comprises 12 residues. Germline V lookup: CDR1 SEHNR, CDR2 FQNEAQ (reference sequence). V lost 4 bases to trimming and J lost 6 bases, with 9 bases between them. The CDR3 here is CASSWRADGYTF. As DNA, the CDR3 is TGTGCCAGCAGCTGGCGTGCAGATGGCTACACCTTC.

The chain employs TRBV7-7 and TRBJ2-3; TRBD2 agrees at 8 bases. Germline V gene data show CDR1 as SSHAT and CDR2 as FNYEAQ (reference sequence). J gave up 3 bases and V 5 bases, and 10 bases lay outside the gene matches. The CDR3 has 16 amino acids. The CDR3 DNA reads as TGTGCCAGCAGCCCTGGGGGCGGGGGGTCGACAGATACGCAGTATTTT. It specifies CASSPGGGGSTDTQYF.

The rearrangement uses TRBV15 and TRBJ1-1; D gene unclear. There are 13 residues in the CDR3. Germline V gene data show CDR1 as LNHNV and CDR2 as YYDKDF (reference sequence). V was trimmed by 1 base and J by 6 bases, leaving 9 bases between them. The CDR3 sequence is CATSRVLRAEAFF. Here the CDR3 DNA reads TGTGCCACCAGCAGAGTACTTAGGGCTGAAGCTTTCTTT.

The chain combines TRBV28 with TRBJ1-5; perhaps TRBD1 as D (6 bases). Trimming removed 8 bases from V and 0 bases from J, with 11 bases in between. The germline V gene encodes CDR1 MDHEN and CDR2 SYDVKM. The CDR3 has 14 amino acids. CDR3 nucleotides: TGTGCCAGCTTTGGGACATTTAGCAATCAGCCCCAGCATTTT. Protein sequence: CASFGTFSNQPQHF. Looking up the rest from reference TRBV28 and TRBJ1-5 gives the full variable domain: DVKVTQSSRYLVKRTGEKVFLECVQDMDHENMFWYRQDPGLGLRLIYFSYDVKMKEKGDIPEGYSVSREKKERFSLILESASTNQTSMYLCASFGTFSNQPQHFGDGTRLSIL.

The J gene is TRBJ2-5, the V gene TRBV10-3; 11 bases are shared with TRBD1. The germline gives CDR1 ENHRY, CDR2 SYGVKD. Losses at the gene ends were 10 bases for V and 5 bases for J; bases not matched to a gene: 9. The CDR3 extends over 14 amino acids. CDR3 sequence reads: CATAADRGPETQYF. CDR3 nucleotide sequence: TGTGCCACCGCCGCGGACAGGGGGCCGGAGACCCAGTACTTC.

This clone was detected once. V gene TRBV14 combines with J gene TRBJ2-5, with D hard to call. CDR1 is SGHDN, CDR2 FVKESK, per germline. This CDR3 is 15 amino acids long. With 1 base removed from V and 5 bases from J, the gap between germline ends came to 14 bases. The CDR3 sequence: CASSQGPVKWETQYF. For the CDR3, the DNA is TGTGCCAGCAGCCAAGGTCCGGTGAAATGGGAGACCCAGTACTTC. Variable domain in full (rest from reference TRBV14 and TRBJ2-5): EAGVTQFPSHSVIEKGQTVTLRCDPISGHDNLYWYRRVMGKEIKFLLHFVKESKQDESGMPNNRFLAERTGGTYSTLKVQPAELEDSGVYFCASSQGPVKWETQYFGPGTRLLVL.

A note on this clone: At one end, the junction sequence differs from germline, possibly due to a read error. This chain uses TRBV7-7 with TRBJ2-5; 11 bases align to TRBD1. Germline loops: CDR1 SSHAT, CDR2 FNYEAQ (reference sequence). The CDR3 extends over 15 amino acids. As DNA, the CDR3 is TGTGCTAGCAGCTTGGGGACAGGGGGCCAAGAGACCCAGTACTTC. It yields the protein CASSLGTGGQETQYF.

This chain links TRBV9 with TRBJ1-6; possible D gene TRBD1, 5 bases. V shed 0 bases and J shed 8 bases, with 9 bases lying between them. The CDR3 totals 14 residues. Germline V gene sequence: CDR1 SGDLS, CDR2 YYNGEE. The CDR3 bases are TGTGCCAGCAGCGTAGCGGGGGACGATTCACCCCTCCACTTT. Translated: CASSVAGDDSPLHF.

The chain links TRBV19 to TRBJ1-4; the D is unclear. CDR3 length: 17 residues. V was trimmed by 1 base and J by 0 bases, leaving 12 bases between them. Germline V gene data show CDR1 as LNHDA and CDR2 as SQIVND (reference sequence). The CDR3 coding sequence is TGTGCCAGTAGTATAGTCGAGAGGATTACAACTAATGAAAAACTGTTTTTT. Protein sequence: CASSIVERITTNEKLFF.

This rearrangement joins TRBV30 to TRBJ2-7, with D possibly matching TRBD1 (6 bases). V was pared by 1 base and J by 5 bases, with 6 bases between. CDR1 is GTSNPN and CDR2 is SVGIG in the germline V gene (reference sequence). This CDR3 region has 11 residues. This CDR3 is CAWSDRDEQYF. CDR3 in DNA: TGTGCCTGGAGTGACAGGGACGAGCAGTACTTC.

The table lists this clone with a few counts. The rearrangement links TRBV5-1 to TRBJ2-5, with 10 bases identical to TRBD2. With 0 bases clipped from V and 2 bases from J, the junction kept 13 bases outside the gene matches. The CDR3 has 19 amino acids. The germline V gene has CDR1 SGHRS and CDR2 YFSETQ. The CDR3 is CASSLGNGFLGLAQETQYF. CDR3 coding DNA: TGCGCCAGCAGCTTGGGTAATGGTTTCTTGGGACTAGCGCAAGAGACCCAGTACTTC. Looking up the rest from reference TRBV5-1 and TRBJ2-5 gives the full variable domain: KAGVTQTPRYLIKTRGQQVTLSCSPISGHRSVSWYQQTPGQGLQFLFEYFSETQRNKGNFPGRFSGRQFSNSRSEMNVSTLELGDSALYLCASSLGNGFLGLAQETQYFGPGTRLLVL.

CDR3 sequence reads: CASSIEAEKLFF. CDR3 sequence (DNA): TGTGCCAGTAGTATAGAGGCTGAAAAACTGTTTTTT. The chain recombines TRBV19 with TRBJ1-4; D gene unclear. This CDR3 has 12 amino acids. V was clipped by 0 bases and J by 7 bases, with 3 bases between them. Germline loops: CDR1 LNHDA, CDR2 SQIVND (reference sequence).

The V and J genes are TRBV19 and TRBJ1-4; possibly TRBD1 for D (5 bases). The CDR3 has 14 residues. The germline V gene encodes CDR1 LNHDA and CDR2 SQIVND (reference sequence). V was cut by 5 bases and J by 6 bases, with 13 bases left in between. Here the CDR3 DNA reads TGTGCCAGTAGTGGGCACAGGCCCTATGAAAAACTGTTTTTT. Translated, it gives CASSGHRPYEKLFF.

The chain carries TRBV2 and TRBJ2-5; D is perhaps TRBD1 (5 bases). Trimming cost V 1 base and J 3 bases, with 6 bases left between them. The germline gives CDR1 SNHLY, CDR2 FYNNEI. The CDR3 has 13 residues. CDR3 nucleotides: TGTGCCAGCAGTGAAGACAGGAAAGAGACCCAGTACTTC. It translates to CASSEDRKETQYF.

The chain joins TRBV11-2 to TRBJ2-1; 10 bases match TRBD2. CDR1 is SGHAT and CDR2 is FQNNGV in the germline V gene. CDR3 length equals 16 residues. V lost 0 bases, J lost 7 bases, and 6 bases stayed unmatched. The CDR3 bases are TGTGCCAGCAGCTTAGATCTAGCGGGGGTTTTTAATGAGCAGTTCTTC. Its protein product is CASSLDLAGVFNEQFF.

The chain recombines TRBV18 with TRBJ1-1, with 7 positions matching TRBD1. V lost 6 bases, J lost 6 bases, and 10 bases stayed unmatched. The CDR3 runs 14 residues. Germline assignment: CDR1 KGHSH and CDR2 LQKENI. The CDR3 DNA is TGTGCCAGCTCCGAGGGGGCCCTAAGGGCTGAAGCTTTCTTT. Translated, it gives CASSEGALRAEAFF.

The gene calls are TRBV10-3 and TRBJ2-5, with D maybe TRBD1 (5 bases). V gave up 10 bases and J gave up 2 bases, with 26 bases separating them. Germline-derived CDR1 and CDR2 are ENHRY and SYGVKD. This CDR3 spans 17 amino acids. CDR3: CATKGREDRGFQETQYF. The DNA for the CDR3 is TGTGCCACCAAGGGCAGGGAAGATAGGGGATTTCAAGAGACCCAGTACTTC.

This clone was picked up a small number of times. The chain is built from TRBV11-1 and TRBJ1-2; 8 positions agree with TRBD1. Germline CDR1 reads SGHAT; CDR2 reads FQDESV (reference sequence). The ends lost 6 bases at V and 2 bases at J; junction bases unmatched: 11. This CDR3 spans 16 amino acids. CDR3 bases: TGTGCCAGCAGATCTTATGCGGGACAGGAAAACTATGGCTACACCTTC. Its protein is CASRSYAGQENYGYTF.

Here the CDR3 DNA reads TGCAGCGTTTCAGAGAACTATGGCTACACCTTC. It translates to CSVSENYGYTF. The chain carries TRBV29-1 and TRBJ1-2; D gene uncertain. Per the germline V gene, CDR1 is SQVTM and CDR2 is ANQGSEA. The V and J ends lost 5 bases and 2 bases respectively, with 6 bases between them. CDR3 length equals 11 residues.